Here is one T cell receptor (beta chain) with its context. The sample is drawn from a study of CD8 T cells in Susac syndrome. The CDR3 spans 16 residues. J gave up 6 bases and V 4 bases, and 12 bases lay outside the gene matches. The germline CDR1 and CDR2 sequences are KGHSH and LQKENI. Random hexamers were used to reverse transcribe roughly 0.5 to 1 ug of RNA. TCRdb reprocessed the immunoSEQ multiplex PCR reads via MiXCR and lists one record per CDR3 protein. Here the sample spans some 180,000 distinct CDR3 sequences, roughly 90% being singletons. The chain links TRBV18 to TRBJ1-2, with 9 bases matching TRBD1. Sequencing was done on a sample of CD4+ T cells from PBMCs. The sequence came from a human donor with Susac syndrome. The chain's CDR3 is CASSRRTGVSENGYTF. DNA of the CDR3: TGTGCCAGCTCACGAAGGACAGGGGTAAGCGAGAATGGCTACACCTTC.